Below, 21 T cell receptor beta chains from the same sample are listed, as sequenced in a study of CD8 T cells in ankylosing spondylitis. Each CDR3 protein gets one entry after TCRdb re-called the 5' RACE reads with MiXCR. In the table there are around 300,000 distinct CDR3 sequences, less than 25% of which are singletons. Sequencing was performed on blood, either unsorted or a sorted T cell fraction (not recorded which). The source is a female donor with ankylosing spondylitis or in good health (not recorded which).

This clonotype was recorded a few times. The chain uses TRBV28 and TRBJ2-1, with 11 bases aligning to TRBD2. With V trimmed by 6 bases and J by 12 bases, 10 bases remained unmatched. Per the germline V gene, CDR1 is MDHEN and CDR2 is SYDVKM. This CDR3 comprises 14 residues. CDR3 in DNA: TGTGCCAGCAGCAAGGCAGTCACTAGCGGGAGGCAGTTCTTC. Amino acids: CASSKAVTSGRQFF.

About this clonotype itself: One end of the junction is discordant with germline, which a read error may explain. The V and J genes are TRBV6-5 and TRBJ2-1; D perhaps matches TRBD1 (5 bases). From germline, CDR1 is MNHEY and CDR2 SVGAGI. CDR3 size: 12 residues. This CDR3 reads CASGRGDNGQFF. Written as DNA, the CDR3 is TGTGCCAGCGGAAGGGGCGATAATGGGCAGTTCTTC.

The V gene is TRBV20-1, the J gene TRBJ2-5; 7 bases align to TRBD2. The CDR3 is 13 amino acids. The germline CDR1 and CDR2 sequences are DFQATT and SNEGSKA (reference sequence). V dropped 5 bases and J dropped 1; count of bases not matched to a gene: 4. The CDR3 sequence: CSAVWEGQETQYF. CDR3 sequence (DNA): TGCAGTGCTGTCTGGGAGGGCCAAGAGACCCAGTACTTC.

The J gene is TRBJ2-7, the V gene TRBV11-2, with 8 bases matching TRBD2. J gave up 4 bases and V 2 bases, and 4 bases lay outside the gene matches. Germline assignment: CDR1 SGHAT and CDR2 FQNNGV. The CDR3 extends over 14 amino acids. The CDR3 nucleotides read TGTGCCAGCAGCTTAAGTAGCGGGGATTACGAGCAGTACTTC. Translating gives CASSLSSGDYEQYF.

This sequence joins TRBV12-3 or TRBV12-4 and TRBJ1-4; D is undetermined. The CDR3 consists of 12 residues. V lost 6 bases, J lost 8 bases, and 10 bases lay in between. The CDR3 region is CASSPMAEKLFF. Here the CDR3 DNA reads TGTGCCAGCAGCCCCATGGCAGAAAAACTGTTTTTT.

V usage is TRBV20-1 and J usage is TRBJ2-2; D uncertain. CDR3 length: 15 amino acids. V lost 6 bases, J lost 1 base, and 15 bases lay in between. The germline V gene encodes CDR1 DFQATT and CDR2 SNEGSKA (reference sequence). The CDR3 region has the DNA TGCAGTGCGGAACGAGGTCCCCTGAACACCGGGGAGCTGTTTTTT. It is translated as CSAERGPLNTGELFF.

A few counts support this clonotype. This chain uses TRBV12-3 or TRBV12-4 with TRBJ2-2; 8 nucleotides line up with TRBD2. The length of the CDR3 is 15 residues. V lost 6 bases and J lost 7; bases outside the gene matches: 10. The CDR3 DNA sequence: TGTGCCAGCAGCCATAGGACTAGCTATGGCGGGGAGCTGTTTTTT. It specifies CASSHRTSYGGELFF.

This clonotype was found a few times. The rearrangement joins TRBV7-9 to TRBJ1-1, with a possible D match to TRBD1 (5 bases). CDR1 and CDR2 from the germline V gene are SEHNR and FQNEAQ (reference sequence). The length of the CDR3 is 11 residues. Trimming left V 5 bases short and J 8 bases short, with 9 bases between. CDR3 residues: CASSPGLEAFF. DNA for the CDR3: TGTGCCAGCAGCCCGGGACTGGAAGCTTTCTTT. Together with reference TRBV7-9 and TRBJ1-1, the CDR3 gives the full variable domain: DTGVSQNPRHKITKRGQNVTFRCDPISEHNRLYWYRQTLGQGPEFLTYFQNEAQLEKSRLLSDRFSAERPKGSFSTLEIQRTEQGDSAMYLCASSPGLEAFFGQGTRLTVV.

CDR3 in DNA: TGTGCCAGCAGCGCCGTCCCGAACACTGAAGCTTTCTTT. Residues: CASSAVPNTEAFF. The chain has TRBV9 and TRBJ1-1; no clear D gene. Germline lookup yields CDR1 SGDLS and CDR2 YYNGEE. The CDR3 is 13 residues long. Trimming left V 3 bases short and J 1 base short, with 7 bases between.

This clonotype was detected ten times or more. This chain connects TRBV29-1 to TRBJ1-2; D gene uncertain. The germline gives CDR1 SQVTM, CDR2 ANQGSEA. The CDR3 has 11 amino acids. Deletions cut 2 bases from V and 4 bases from J, with 5 bases between. DNA of the CDR3: TGCAGCGTTGAAACAGTCTATGGCTACACCTTC. Encoded protein: CSVETVYGYTF.

This clonotype showed up just a few times. The V gene is TRBV12-3 or TRBV12-4, the J gene TRBJ2-7; no definite D call. The CDR3 runs to 12 residues. Trimming left V 6 bases short and J 5 bases short, with 11 bases between. Here the CDR3 reads CASSPVVDEQYF. The CDR3 nucleotides read TGTGCCAGCAGCCCTGTGGTCGACGAGCAGTACTTC.

This clonotype was picked up a small number of times. J is TRBJ2-7 and V is TRBV29-1; a weak D match, TRBD1 (6 bases). The CDR3 is 14 amino acids. Germline CDR1 is SQVTM and CDR2 is ANQGSEA. Trimming cost V 7 bases and J 3 bases, with 19 bases left between them. In DNA form, the CDR3 reads TGCAGCGCGGGGACCCAGGGGATGATCTACGAGCAGTACTTC. Translation gives CSAGTQGMIYEQYF.

This clonotype was seen a handful of times. The chain recombines TRBV20-1 with TRBJ1-2; tentatively, D is TRBD1 (6 bases). The CDR3 loop spans 14 amino acids. The V gene lost 6 bases and the J gene lost 1 base, with 15 bases spanning the gap. Germline CDR1 DFQATT, CDR2 SNEGSKA (reference sequence). The CDR3 nucleotides read TGCAGTGCCGACTACAGGGACCTTAACTATGGCTACACCTTC. Amino acid sequence: CSADYRDLNYGYTF.

This clonotype was detected many times. This rearrangement joins TRBV4-3 to TRBJ2-1; possibly TRBD2 for D (5 bases). CDR3 length equals 16 residues. The V gene lost 5 bases and the J gene lost 0 bases, with 14 bases spanning the gap. Germline CDR1 LGHNA, CDR2 YSLEER. The CDR3 bases are TGCGCCAGCAGCAGAAGCGGAAGAAGCTCCTACAATGAGCAGTTCTTC. This sequence encodes CASSRSGRSSYNEQFF.

The chain links TRBV15 to TRBJ2-7; no clear D gene. This CDR3 is built from 13 residues. V was pared by 1 base and J by 3 bases, with 7 bases between. Germline-derived CDR1 and CDR2 are LNHNV and YYDKDF (reference sequence). Written as DNA, the CDR3 is TGTGCCACCAGCAGAGCTGGGTTCTACGAGCAGTACTTC. As protein: CATSRAGFYEQYF. The whole variable domain, remainder taken from reference TRBV15 and TRBJ2-7, is DAMVIQNPRYQVTQFGKPVTLSCSQTLNHNVMYWYQQKSSQAPKLLFHYYDKDFNNEADTPDNFQSRRPNTSFCFLDIRSPGLGDTAMYLCATSRAGFYEQYFGPGTRLTVT.

The chain is built from TRBV5-1 and TRBJ2-5; tentatively, D is TRBD1 (6 bases). The V end lost 3 bases, the J end lost 10 bases, and 19 bases lay between the germline ends. Germline V gene sequence: CDR1 SGHRS, CDR2 YFSETQ. This CDR3 is 14 amino acids long. The CDR3 reads CASSSDYGKGGQYF. CDR3 nucleotide sequence: TGCGCCAGCAGCTCGGATTACGGTAAAGGGGGCCAGTACTTC.

The rearrangement links TRBV6-1 to TRBJ2-3; D call uncertain. Per the germline V gene, CDR1 is MNHNS and CDR2 is SASEGT. The V gene lost 8 bases and the J gene lost 2 bases, with 11 bases spanning the gap. The CDR3 extends over 13 amino acids. CDR3 in amino acids: CASAKPITDTQYF. CDR3 nucleotides: TGTGCCAGCGCCAAGCCGATCACAGATACGCAGTATTTT.

This clonotype showed up just a few times. V usage is TRBV20-1 and J usage is TRBJ2-1, with 9 positions matching TRBD1. The CDR3 is 14 residues long. J gave up 4 bases and V 3 bases, and 4 bases lay outside the gene matches. The germline gives CDR1 DFQATT, CDR2 SNEGSKA (reference sequence). The CDR3 reads CSARHRGRYNEQFF. The CDR3 coding sequence is TGCAGTGCTAGGCACAGGGGGCGTTACAATGAGCAGTTCTTC.

This clonotype was seen only a few times. The chain carries TRBV7-9 and TRBJ1-1; 7 nucleotides agree with TRBD1. CDR3 length: 12 amino acids. V was pared by 3 bases and J by 6 bases, with 1 base of the junction left unmatched. Looked up from germline, CDR1 is SEHNR and CDR2 is FQNEAQ (reference sequence). The DNA of the CDR3 is TGTGCCAGCAGCTTTACAGGGGCTGAAGCTTTCTTT. It is translated as CASSFTGAEAFF.

The rearrangement links TRBV6-2 or TRBV6-3 to TRBJ2-7; D might be TRBD1 (7 bases). CDR1 is MNHEY and CDR2 is SVGEGT in the germline V gene. Trimming cost V 2 bases and J 3 bases, with 14 bases left between them. The CDR3 has 15 amino acids. The CDR3 is CASSYGGTAFYEQYF. In DNA form, the CDR3 reads TGTGCCAGCAGTTACGGAGGGACAGCGTTCTACGAGCAGTACTTC.

Many counts were recorded for this clonotype. The V and J genes are TRBV12-3 or TRBV12-4 and TRBJ1-2, with D perhaps TRBD1 (5 bases). CDR3 length: 14 amino acids. V shed 6 bases and J shed 3 bases, with 14 bases lying between them. The CDR3 sequence is CASRNQGGDYGYTF. CDR3 in DNA: TGTGCCAGCAGAAACCAGGGTGGAGACTATGGCTACACCTTC.